Given below is one T cell receptor beta chain in context. Its antigen is unknown. This table comes from immunoSEQ multiplex PCR, and its TCRdb copy is limited to in-frame clones, with some not included. The sample has fewer than 120,000 clones; just under 95% are singletons. This entry comes from a study of T cell responses to AZD1222 COVID-19 vaccine. The study's findings and limits: CD4 TCRs linked to vaccination spanned spike, dominating at 160-218 and 743-854.

This CDR3 has 15 residues. Trimming removed 1 base at V and 10 bases at J, with 16 bases between. From germline, CDR1 is MDHEN and CDR2 SYDVKM. The TCR was taken from an adult in good health. V usage is TRBV28 and J usage is TRBJ1-4; no clear D. The sample was peripheral blood, taken on day 0 of AZD1222 vaccination. The CDR3 is CASSLLRGARRKLFF. In nucleotides, the CDR3 is TGTGCCAGCAGTTTATTACGGGGAGCAAGACGAAAACTGTTTTTT. The full variable domain, with the rest looked up from reference TRBV28 and TRBJ1-4, is DVKVTQSSRYLVKRTGEKVFLECVQDMDHENMFWYRQDPGLGLRLIYFSYDVKMKEKGDIPEGYSVSREKKERFSLILESASTNQTSMYLCASSLLRGARRKLFFGSGTQLSVL.